This T cell receptor (beta chain) was recovered during a study of CD8+CD57+ T cells in acquired aplastic anemia. Germline lookup yields CDR1 ENHRY and CDR2 SYGVKD. This CDR3 comprises 15 residues. This clonotype has more than one count but fewer than ten. A read error may account for a junction end that differs from germline. The template used for profiling TCR beta VDJ and CDR3 was genomic DNA. MiXCR, run by TCRdb on the reads, gives a single entry per CDR3 protein. The sample yields hundreds of thousands of distinct CDR3 sequences, around 30% seen once. Patients chosen for sequencing had shown CD8+CD57+ cell expansion by flow cytometry.

The chain carries TRBV10-3 and TRBJ2-7; D is perhaps TRBD1 (6 bases). The sequencing input was sorted CD4+, CD8+, or CD8+CD57+ T cells (not recorded which) from PBMCs. This sequence was found in a human donor with aplastic anemia. CDR3 region: CASSEGPGTQYEQYF. The CDR3 DNA follows: TGTGCCAGCAGTGAAGGTCCGGGGACACAATACGAGCAGTACTTC.